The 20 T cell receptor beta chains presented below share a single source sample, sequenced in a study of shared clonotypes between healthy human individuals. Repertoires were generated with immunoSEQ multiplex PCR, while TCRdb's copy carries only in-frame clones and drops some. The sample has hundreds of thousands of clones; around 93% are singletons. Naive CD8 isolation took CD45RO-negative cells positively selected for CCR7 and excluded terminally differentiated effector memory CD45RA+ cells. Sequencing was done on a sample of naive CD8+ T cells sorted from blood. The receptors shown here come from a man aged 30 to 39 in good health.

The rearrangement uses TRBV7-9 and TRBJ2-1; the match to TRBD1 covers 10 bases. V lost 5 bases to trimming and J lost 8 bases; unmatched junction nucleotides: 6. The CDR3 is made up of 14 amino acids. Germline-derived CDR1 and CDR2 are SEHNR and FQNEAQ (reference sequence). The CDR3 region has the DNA TGTGCCAGCAGCACACGGACAGGGGGGGATGAGCAGTTCTTC. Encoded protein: CASSTRTGGDEQFF.

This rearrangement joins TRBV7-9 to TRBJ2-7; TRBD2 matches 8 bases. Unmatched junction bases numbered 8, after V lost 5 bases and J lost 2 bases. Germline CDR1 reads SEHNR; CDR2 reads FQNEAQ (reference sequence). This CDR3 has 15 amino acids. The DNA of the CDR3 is TGTGCCAGCAGCCCCCGGGAGGGGTTTGCCTACGAGCAGTACTTC. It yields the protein CASSPREGFAYEQYF.

The CDR3 loop is CASSRVTNEKLFF. CDR3 DNA: TGTGCCAGCAGTAGGGTGACTAATGAAAAACTGTTTTTT. The chain employs TRBV27 and TRBJ1-4, with D unresolved. Germline assignment: CDR1 MNHEY and CDR2 SMNVEV (reference sequence). The CDR3 length is 13 residues. The V end was cut by 5 bases, the J end by 2 bases, with 6 bases between.

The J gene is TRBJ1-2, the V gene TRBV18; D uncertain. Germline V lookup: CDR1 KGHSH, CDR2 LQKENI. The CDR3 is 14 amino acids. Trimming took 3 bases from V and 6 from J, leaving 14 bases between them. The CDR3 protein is CASSPAMERDGYTF. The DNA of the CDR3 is TGTGCCAGCTCACCCGCGATGGAGAGAGATGGCTACACCTTC.

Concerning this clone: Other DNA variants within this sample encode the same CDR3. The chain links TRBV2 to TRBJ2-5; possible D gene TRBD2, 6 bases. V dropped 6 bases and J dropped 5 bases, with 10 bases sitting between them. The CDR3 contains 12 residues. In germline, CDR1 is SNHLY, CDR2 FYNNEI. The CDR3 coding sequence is TGTGCCAGCAGACCTGGGGGGGAGACCCAGTACTTC. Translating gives CASRPGGETQYF.

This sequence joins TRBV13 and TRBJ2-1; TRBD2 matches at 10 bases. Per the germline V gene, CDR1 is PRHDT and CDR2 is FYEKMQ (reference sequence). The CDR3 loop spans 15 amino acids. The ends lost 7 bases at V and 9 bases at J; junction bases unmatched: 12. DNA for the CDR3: TGTGCCAGCACTCCAGAACTAGCGGGGTACGGTGAGCAGTTCTTC. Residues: CASTPELAGYGEQFF.

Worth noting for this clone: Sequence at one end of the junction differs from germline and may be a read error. CDR3 sequence: CASSPSGTVYEQYF. CDR3 coding DNA: TGTGCTAGCAGCCCGAGCGGGACAGTCTACGAGCAGTACTTC. The rearrangement links TRBV7-7 to TRBJ2-7; D may match TRBD1 or TRBD2 (7 bases each). Looked up from germline, CDR1 is SSHAT and CDR2 is FNYEAQ (reference sequence). CDR3 length: 14 amino acids. Full variable domain (outside the CDR3, taken from reference TRBV7-7 and TRBJ2-7): GAGVSQSPRYKVTKRGQDVTLRCDPISSHATLYWYQQALGQGPEFLTYFNYEAQPDKSGLPSDRFSAERPEGSISTLTIQRTEQRDSAMYRCASSPSGTVYEQYFGPGTRLTVT.

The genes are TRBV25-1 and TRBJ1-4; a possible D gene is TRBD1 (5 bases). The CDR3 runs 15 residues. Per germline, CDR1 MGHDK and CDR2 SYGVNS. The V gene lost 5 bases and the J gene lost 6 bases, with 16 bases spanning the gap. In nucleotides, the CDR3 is TGTGCCAGCAGTCCTTCCCAGGGCGTTCATGAAAAACTGTTTTTT. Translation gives CASSPSQGVHEKLFF.

CDR3 DNA sequence: TGTGCCAGCAGCCTGAGCGGGAGCAATCGAGAGACCCAGTACTTC. Translated: CASSLSGSNRETQYF. The chain couples TRBV7-7 to TRBJ2-5; TRBD2 agrees at 8 bases. The ends lost 5 bases at V and 4 bases at J; junction bases unmatched: 9. The CDR3 consists of 15 residues. Germline V gives CDR1 SSHAT, CDR2 FNYEAQ (reference sequence).

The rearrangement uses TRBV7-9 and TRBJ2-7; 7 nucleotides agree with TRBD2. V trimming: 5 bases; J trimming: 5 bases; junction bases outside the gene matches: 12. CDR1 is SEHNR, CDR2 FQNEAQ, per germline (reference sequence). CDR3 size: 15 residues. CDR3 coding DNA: TGTGCCAGCAGCCGCATAGGGAGGGCCGGAGACGAGCAGTACTTC. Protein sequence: CASSRIGRAGDEQYF.

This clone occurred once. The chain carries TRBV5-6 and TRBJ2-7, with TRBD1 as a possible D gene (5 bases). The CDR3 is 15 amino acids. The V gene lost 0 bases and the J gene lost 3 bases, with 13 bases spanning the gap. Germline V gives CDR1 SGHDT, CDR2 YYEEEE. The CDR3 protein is CASSLGAGFSYEQYF. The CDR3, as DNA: TGTGCCAGCAGCTTGGGGGCAGGGTTTAGCTACGAGCAGTACTTC.

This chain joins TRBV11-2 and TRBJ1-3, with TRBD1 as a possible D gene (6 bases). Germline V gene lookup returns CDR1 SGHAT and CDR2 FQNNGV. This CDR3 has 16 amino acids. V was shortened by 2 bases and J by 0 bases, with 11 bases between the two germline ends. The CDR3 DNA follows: TGTGCCAGCAGCTTATGGCAGGGGCCCTCTGGAAACACCATATATTTT. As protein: CASSLWQGPSGNTIYF.

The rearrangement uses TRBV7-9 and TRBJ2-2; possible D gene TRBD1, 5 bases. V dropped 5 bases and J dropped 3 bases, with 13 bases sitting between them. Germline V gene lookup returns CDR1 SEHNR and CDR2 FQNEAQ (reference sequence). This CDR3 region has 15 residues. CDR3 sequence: CASSHLVGDTGELFF. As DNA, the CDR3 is TGTGCCAGCAGCCACCTCGTAGGGGACACCGGGGAGCTGTTTTTT.

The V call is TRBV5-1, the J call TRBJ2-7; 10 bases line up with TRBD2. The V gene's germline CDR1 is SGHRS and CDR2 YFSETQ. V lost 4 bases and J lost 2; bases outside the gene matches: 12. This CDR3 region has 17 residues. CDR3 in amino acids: CASSPELAGGLTYEQYF. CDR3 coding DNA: TGCGCCAGCAGCCCAGAATTAGCGGGAGGTCTTACCTACGAGCAGTACTTC.

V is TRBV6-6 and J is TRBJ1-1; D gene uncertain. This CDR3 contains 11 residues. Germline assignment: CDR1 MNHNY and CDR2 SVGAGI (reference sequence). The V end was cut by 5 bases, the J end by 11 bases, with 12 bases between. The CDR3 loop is CASSQEREAFF. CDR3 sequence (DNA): TGTGCCAGCAGTCAGGAACGGGAGGCTTTCTTT.

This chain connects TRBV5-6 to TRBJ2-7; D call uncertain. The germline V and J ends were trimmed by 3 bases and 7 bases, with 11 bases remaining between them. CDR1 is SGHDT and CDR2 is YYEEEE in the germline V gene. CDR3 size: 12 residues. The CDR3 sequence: CASSSISNEQYF. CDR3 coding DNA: TGTGCCAGCAGCTCTATTAGTAATGAGCAGTACTTC.

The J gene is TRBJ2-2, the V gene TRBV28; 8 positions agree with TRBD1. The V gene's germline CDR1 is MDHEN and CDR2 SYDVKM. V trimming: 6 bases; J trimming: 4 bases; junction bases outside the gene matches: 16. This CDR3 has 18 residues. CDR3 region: CASSSPFRRTGLTGELFF. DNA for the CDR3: TGTGCCAGCAGCTCCCCCTTTCGTCGGACAGGGCTCACCGGGGAGCTGTTTTTT.

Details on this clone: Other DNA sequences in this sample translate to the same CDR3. The DNA for the CDR3 is TGTGCCAGCACCCGGACTAGCGGCTACAATGAGCAGTTCTTC. It specifies CASTRTSGYNEQFF. The chain links TRBV27 to TRBJ2-1, with 10 positions matching TRBD2. CDR1 MNHEY and CDR2 SMNVEV come from the germline V gene (reference sequence). With 7 bases clipped from V and 3 bases from J, the junction kept 3 bases outside the gene matches. The CDR3 has 14 amino acids.

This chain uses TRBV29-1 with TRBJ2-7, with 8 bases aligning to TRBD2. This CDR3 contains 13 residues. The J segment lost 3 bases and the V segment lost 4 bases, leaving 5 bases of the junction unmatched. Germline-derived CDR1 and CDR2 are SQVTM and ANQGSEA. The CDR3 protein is CSVVSGSFYEQYF. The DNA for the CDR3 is TGCAGCGTTGTGAGCGGGAGTTTCTACGAGCAGTACTTC.

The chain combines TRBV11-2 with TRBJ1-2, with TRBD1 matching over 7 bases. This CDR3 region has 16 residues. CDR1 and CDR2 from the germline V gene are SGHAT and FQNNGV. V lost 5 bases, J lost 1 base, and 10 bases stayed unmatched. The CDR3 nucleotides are TGTGCCAGCAGCGAAGGGGACAGCTCTTTTAACTATGGCTACACCTTC. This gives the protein CASSEGDSSFNYGYTF.